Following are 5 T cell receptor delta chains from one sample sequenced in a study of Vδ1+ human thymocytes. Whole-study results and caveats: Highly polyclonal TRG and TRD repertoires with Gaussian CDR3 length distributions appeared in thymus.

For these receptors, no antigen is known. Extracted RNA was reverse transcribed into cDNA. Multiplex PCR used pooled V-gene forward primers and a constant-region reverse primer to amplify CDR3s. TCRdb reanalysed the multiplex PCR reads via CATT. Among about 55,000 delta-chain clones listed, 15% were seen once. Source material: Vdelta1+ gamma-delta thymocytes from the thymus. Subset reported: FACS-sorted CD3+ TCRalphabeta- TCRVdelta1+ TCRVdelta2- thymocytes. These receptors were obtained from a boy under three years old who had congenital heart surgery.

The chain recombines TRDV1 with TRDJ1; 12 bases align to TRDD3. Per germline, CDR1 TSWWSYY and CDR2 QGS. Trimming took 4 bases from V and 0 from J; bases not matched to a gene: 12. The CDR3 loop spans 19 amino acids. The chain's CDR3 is CALGALHWGILQYTDKLIF. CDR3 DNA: TGTGCTCTTGGGGCCCTCCACTGGGGGATACTGCAGTACACCGATAAACTCATCTTT.

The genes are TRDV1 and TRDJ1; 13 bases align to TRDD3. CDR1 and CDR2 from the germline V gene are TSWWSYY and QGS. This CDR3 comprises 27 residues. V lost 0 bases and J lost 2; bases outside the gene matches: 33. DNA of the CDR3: TGTGCTCTTGGGGAACTACGCCGTTCCGTACTGGGGGATACGCGTATTGGTTTCTGTGAGTATACCGATAAACTCATCTTT. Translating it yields CALGELRRSVLGDTRIGFCEYTDKLIF.

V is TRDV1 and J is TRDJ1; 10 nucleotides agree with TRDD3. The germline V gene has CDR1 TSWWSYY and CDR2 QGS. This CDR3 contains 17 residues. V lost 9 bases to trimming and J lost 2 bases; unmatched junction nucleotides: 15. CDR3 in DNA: TGTGCTCTAGTTCAAGGTATCCGGGGGATACGGACCGATAAACTCATCTTT. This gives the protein CALVQGIRGIRTDKLIF.

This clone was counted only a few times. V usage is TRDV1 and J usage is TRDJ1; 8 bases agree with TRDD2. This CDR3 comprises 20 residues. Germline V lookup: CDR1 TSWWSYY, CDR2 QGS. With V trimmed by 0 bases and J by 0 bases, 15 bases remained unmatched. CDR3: CALGELRASYPGTYTDKLIF. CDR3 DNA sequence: TGTGCTCTTGGGGAACTCCGGGCTTCCTACCCGGGGACTTACACCGATAAACTCATCTTT.

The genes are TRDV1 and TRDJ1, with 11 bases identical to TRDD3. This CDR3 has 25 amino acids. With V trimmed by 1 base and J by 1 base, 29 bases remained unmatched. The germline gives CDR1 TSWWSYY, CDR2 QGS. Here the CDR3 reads CALGEPWAFLQGGNWGIGGTDKLIF. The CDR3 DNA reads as TGTGCTCTTGGGGAACCTTGGGCCTTCCTACAGGGAGGGAACTGGGGGATAGGAGGCACCGATAAACTCATCTTT.